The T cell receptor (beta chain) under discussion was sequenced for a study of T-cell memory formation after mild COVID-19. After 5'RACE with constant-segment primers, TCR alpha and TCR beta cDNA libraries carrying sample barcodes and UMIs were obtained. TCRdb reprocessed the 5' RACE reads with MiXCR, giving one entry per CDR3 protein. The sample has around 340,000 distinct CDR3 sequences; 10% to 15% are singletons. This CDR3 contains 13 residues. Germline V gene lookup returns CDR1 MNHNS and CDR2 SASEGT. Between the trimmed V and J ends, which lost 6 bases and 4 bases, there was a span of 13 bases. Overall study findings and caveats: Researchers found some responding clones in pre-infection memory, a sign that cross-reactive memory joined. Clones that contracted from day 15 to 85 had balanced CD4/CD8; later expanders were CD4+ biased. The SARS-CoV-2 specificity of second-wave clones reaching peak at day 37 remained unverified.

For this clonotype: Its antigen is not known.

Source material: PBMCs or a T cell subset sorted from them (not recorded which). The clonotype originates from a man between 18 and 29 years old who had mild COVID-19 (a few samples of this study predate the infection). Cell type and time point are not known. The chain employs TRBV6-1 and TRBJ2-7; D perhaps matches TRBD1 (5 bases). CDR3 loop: CASRATETYEQYF. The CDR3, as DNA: TGTGCCAGCAGGGCGACAGAGACATACGAGCAGTACTTC.